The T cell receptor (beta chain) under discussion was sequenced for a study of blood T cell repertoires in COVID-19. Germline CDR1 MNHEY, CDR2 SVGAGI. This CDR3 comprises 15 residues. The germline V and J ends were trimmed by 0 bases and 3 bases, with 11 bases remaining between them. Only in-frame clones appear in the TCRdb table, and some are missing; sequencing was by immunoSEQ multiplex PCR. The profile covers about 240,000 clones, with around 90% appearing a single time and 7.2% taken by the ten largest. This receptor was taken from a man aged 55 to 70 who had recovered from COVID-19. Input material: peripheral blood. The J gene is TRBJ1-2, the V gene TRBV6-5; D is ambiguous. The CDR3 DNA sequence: TGTGCCAGCAGTTACTCGAGGGCAGCCTACTATGGCTACACCTTC. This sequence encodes CASSYSRAAYYGYTF.